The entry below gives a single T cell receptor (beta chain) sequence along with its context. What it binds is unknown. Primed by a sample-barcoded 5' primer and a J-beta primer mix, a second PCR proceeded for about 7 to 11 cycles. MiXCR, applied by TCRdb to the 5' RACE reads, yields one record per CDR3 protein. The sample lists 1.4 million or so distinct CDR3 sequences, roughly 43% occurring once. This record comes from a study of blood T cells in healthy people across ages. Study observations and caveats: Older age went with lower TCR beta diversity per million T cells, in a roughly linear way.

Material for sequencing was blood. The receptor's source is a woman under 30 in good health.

The CDR3 spells CASSISSGGAETQYF. The CDR3, as DNA: TGTGCCAGTAGTATAAGTAGCGGGGGTGCGGAGACCCAGTACTTC. This chain uses TRBV19 with TRBJ2-5, with 9 bases identical to TRBD2. This CDR3 has 15 residues. V gave up 2 bases and J gave up 5 bases; unmatched junction bases: 6. The germline CDR1 and CDR2 sequences are LNHDA and SQIVND (reference sequence).